Below, 20 T cell receptor beta chains from the same sample are listed, as sequenced in a study of blood T cell repertoires in COVID-19 (dated by TCRdb to 2020 to 2021). Library preparation was by the immunoSEQ multiplex PCR assay. What TCRdb holds here is the immuneACCESS table cut down to in-frame rearrangements. Part of the clones is not present; checked against another copy, under half of the missing clones reflect an unresolved V gene, and the others are unexplained. Present in this sample are fewer than 200,000 clones, about 86% of which were seen just once. The top ten hold less than 4% of the sample. What was sequenced was PBMCs or T cells enriched from blood (not recorded which). All receptors derive from a woman between 50 and 59 years old in a cohort exposed to, infected with or recovered from COVID-19 (not recorded which).

This clone occurred once. The V gene is TRBV5-6, the J gene TRBJ1-5, with D maybe TRBD1 (6 bases). Trimming took 4 bases from V and 0 from J, leaving 11 bases between them. Per the germline V gene, CDR1 is SGHDT and CDR2 is YYEEEE. The length of the CDR3 is 15 residues. The CDR3, as DNA: TGTGCCAGCAGCGCAGGGGACAATAGCAATCAGCCCCAGCATTTT. Amino acids: CASSAGDNSNQPQHF.

The V gene is TRBV25-1, the J gene TRBJ2-3; 8 bases are shared with TRBD2. The length of the CDR3 is 18 residues. Germline V CDR1 and CDR2: MGHDK, SYGVNS. The trim removed 2 bases at V and 4 bases at J, leaving 14 bases unmatched. CDR3 coding DNA: TGTGCCAGCAGTGAAGGGATCTTAGAAGCGGGAGTAGCAGATACGCAGTATTTT. Its protein is CASSEGILEAGVADTQYF.

This clone was picked up a small number of times. V and J are TRBV30 and TRBJ1-1; D unresolved. V lost 6 bases and J lost 6, with 8 bases in between. This CDR3 comprises 10 residues. From germline, CDR1 is GTSNPN and CDR2 SVGIG (reference sequence). The CDR3 coding sequence is TGTGCCTGCGGGGTATCTGAAGCTTTCTTT. Translating it yields CACGVSEAFF.

V and J are TRBV4-2 and TRBJ2-7, with 11 bases aligning to TRBD2. Losses at the gene ends were 4 bases for V and 2 bases for J; bases not matched to a gene: 4. CDR1 and CDR2 (germline): LGHNA, YNFKEQ. There are 15 residues in the CDR3. Written as DNA, the CDR3 is TGTGCCAGCAGCCCGATAGCGGGGGGGCCCTACGAGCAGTACTTC. It yields the protein CASSPIAGGPYEQYF.

This chain joins TRBV7-2 and TRBJ2-1; possible D gene TRBD1, 6 bases. V was cut by 4 bases and J by 8 bases, with 15 bases left in between. CDR1 and CDR2 from the germline V gene are SGHTA and FQGNSA. The length of the CDR3 is 14 residues. The CDR3 region has the DNA TGTGCCAGCAGCTACCAGGGGTCGGCAGATGAGCAGTTCTTC. Protein product: CASSYQGSADEQFF.

This clone appeared a single time. The CDR3 sequence is CASRAVTYNEQFF. The DNA of the CDR3 is TGTGCCAGCAGGGCGGTAACCTACAATGAGCAGTTCTTC. The rearrangement joins TRBV28 to TRBJ2-1; D not resolved. Germline V gives CDR1 MDHEN, CDR2 SYDVKM. Trimming removed 6 bases from V and 2 bases from J, with 8 bases in between. The CDR3 spans 13 residues.

The chain uses TRBV29-1 and TRBJ1-1, with 10 bases lining up with TRBD1. Losses at the gene ends were 6 bases for V and 7 bases for J; bases not matched to a gene: 11. CDR3 length: 14 residues. Germline V gene sequence: CDR1 SQVTM, CDR2 ANQGSEA. This CDR3 reads CSVLGGTGANEAFF. In DNA, the CDR3 is TGCAGCGTCTTAGGGGGGACAGGGGCCAATGAAGCTTTCTTT. Full variable domain (outside the CDR3, taken from reference TRBV29-1 and TRBJ1-1): SAVISQKPSRDICQRGTSLTIQCQVDSQVTMMFWYRQQPGQSLTLIATANQGSEATYESGFVIDKFPISRPNLTFSTLTVSNMSPEDSSIYLCSVLGGTGANEAFFGQGTRLTVV.

The chain recombines TRBV5-8 with TRBJ1-5, with D unclear. Trimming took off 4 bases at V and 1 base at J, with 9 bases between the two ends. Germline lookup yields CDR1 SGHTS and CDR2 YDEGEE. CDR3 length: 14 amino acids. DNA of the CDR3: TGTGCCAGCAGCGGAGAACGAAGCAATCAGCCCCAGCATTTT. Amino acid sequence: CASSGERSNQPQHF.

Written as DNA, the CDR3 is TGCGCCAGCAGCCAAAGGACAGGGACCTACGAGCAGTACTTC. Protein sequence: CASSQRTGTYEQYF. This sequence joins TRBV5-1 and TRBJ2-7; 8 bases are shared with TRBD1. The germline V gene has CDR1 SGHRS and CDR2 YFSETQ. This CDR3 is built from 14 residues. V shed 4 bases and J 2 bases; nucleotides not matched to a gene: 5.

This chain connects TRBV19 to TRBJ1-4; D not certain. Trimming removed 7 bases at V and 9 bases at J, with 15 bases between. CDR3 length: 13 amino acids. The germline V gene has CDR1 LNHDA and CDR2 SQIVND (reference sequence). The DNA for the CDR3 is TGTGCCAGTACCCTTGCGGAGGGTAAAAAACTGTTTTTT. It is translated as CASTLAEGKKLFF.

The rearrangement joins TRBV5-4 to TRBJ2-5, with D possibly matching TRBD2 (7 bases). Between the trimmed V and J ends, which lost 3 bases and 9 bases, there was a span of 18 bases. CDR3 length: 14 residues. CDR1 is SGHNT and CDR2 is YYREEE in the germline V gene (reference sequence). The CDR3 DNA follows: TGTGCCAGCAGCTGGGGGGGCGGCGAAACGTCCCAGTACTTC. This gives the protein CASSWGGGETSQYF.

This clone was detected once. The junction departs from germline at one end; a sequencing error may be responsible. The rearrangement uses TRBV15 and TRBJ2-7; the D gene is possibly TRBD2 (5 bases). This CDR3 is built from 13 residues. Germline CDR1 and CDR2: LNHNV and YYDKDF (reference sequence). The CDR3 spells CATSRGQFSGISF. In DNA form, the CDR3 reads TGTGCCACCAGCAGAGGTCAGTTTTCGGGGATATCGTTC.

This chain connects TRBV28 to TRBJ1-6, with 9 nucleotides matching TRBD1. CDR3 length: 16 amino acids. The V and J ends lost 3 bases and 7 bases, in that order; junction bases with no gene match: 7. Germline assignment: CDR1 MDHEN and CDR2 SYDVKM. The CDR3 here is CASSLAGQGSNSPLHF. The DNA of the CDR3 is TGTGCCAGCAGTTTGGCGGGACAGGGATCGAATTCACCCCTCCACTTT.

The genes are TRBV10-2 and TRBJ2-1; D might be TRBD1 (6 bases). Between the trimmed V and J ends, which lost 4 bases and 5 bases, there was a span of 9 bases. The length of the CDR3 is 13 residues. Germline V lookup: CDR1 WSHSY, CDR2 SAAADI. This CDR3 reads CASSGTENNEQFF. The CDR3 bases are TGCGCCAGCAGTGGGACAGAAAACAATGAGCAGTTCTTC.

The V and J genes are TRBV6-2 or TRBV6-3 and TRBJ2-5; D is possibly TRBD2 (6 bases). V was trimmed by 1 base and J by 4 bases, leaving 13 bases between them. Germline loops: CDR1 MNHEY, CDR2 SVGEGT. CDR3 size: 15 residues. DNA for the CDR3: TGTGCCAGCAGTTACTATGCGGGGCTTGGAGAGACCCAGTACTTC. Translating it yields CASSYYAGLGETQYF.

The chain couples TRBV13 to TRBJ1-1, with D uncertain. CDR3 size: 14 residues. V was clipped by 2 bases and J by 7 bases, with 14 bases between them. Per germline, CDR1 PRHDT and CDR2 FYEKMQ (reference sequence). CDR3 coding DNA: TGTGCCAGCAGCTTATTCACGGGGAGAGGTGAAGCTTTCTTT. Protein: CASSLFTGRGEAFF.

The rearrangement links TRBV2 to TRBJ2-1; D gene unclear. The germline CDR1 and CDR2 sequences are SNHLY and FYNNEI. The V gene lost 11 bases and the J gene lost 3 bases, with 17 bases spanning the gap. This CDR3 is built from 14 residues. The CDR3 region is CASGRVASYNEQFF. For the CDR3, the DNA is TGTGCCTCCGGTCGGGTAGCAAGCTACAATGAGCAGTTCTTC.

A word on this clone: A much more abundant neighbour one base away suggests this may be a read error. The J gene is TRBJ2-7, the V gene TRBV12-3 or TRBV12-4, with 7 bases lining up with TRBD1. CDR3 length: 13 residues. The V and J ends lost 5 bases and 0 bases, in that order; junction bases with no gene match: 1. Here the CDR3 reads CASSDRASYEQYF. CDR3 coding DNA: TGTGCCAGCAGTGACAGGGCCTCCTACGAGCAGTACTTC.

The chain carries TRBV6-5 and TRBJ2-2; 10 bases fit TRBD1. Losses at the gene ends were 10 bases for V and 4 bases for J; bases not matched to a gene: 6. The CDR3 length is 14 residues. CDR1 is MNHEY, CDR2 SVGAGI, per germline. Here the CDR3 DNA reads TGTGCCACTTACGACAGGGGGCTCACCGGGGAGCTGTTTTTT. This gives the protein CATYDRGLTGELFF.

This chain links TRBV24-1 with TRBJ1-2, with D unclear. This CDR3 region has 14 residues. V gave up 3 bases and J gave up 8 bases, with 15 bases separating them. Germline CDR1 KGHDR, CDR2 SFDVKD. The CDR3 is CATSDASIREGYTF. The DNA for the CDR3 is TGTGCCACCAGTGATGCATCTATAAGAGAGGGCTACACCTTC.